This T cell receptor beta chain was recorded in a study of PD-L1 blockade in urothelial cancer. Study-level information: Patients initiated atezolizumab around 2014 at 1,200 mg intravenously every 3 weeks. About 90% of the 29 patients were males with bladder-origin urothelial cancer. Researchers found blood samples held a median of approximately 150,000 T cells.

The CDR3 has 15 amino acids. Time point meaning: pretreatment peripheral blood. TCRdb's table, derived via immunoSEQ multiplex PCR, lists solely in-frame clones and lacks some. The table lists 130,000 or so clones, approximately 84% of them singletons. The chain combines TRBV1 with TRBJ2-5; no check of the table's D call, TRBD1, against the DNA was made. TRBV1 is an annotated pseudogene. The sequencing used PBMCs, collected around atezolizumab (anti-PD-L1) treatment. The receptor comes from a man aged 50 to 59 with urothelial cancer. In DNA form, the CDR3 reads TGCACCAGCAGCCAAGAAATAAGGGGCAGAAAGACCCAGTACTTC. Amino acid sequence: CTSSQEIRGRKTQYF.